Following are 5 T cell receptor beta chains from one sample sequenced in a study of blood T cell repertoires in COVID-19. Repertoires were generated with immunoSEQ multiplex PCR, while TCRdb's copy carries only in-frame clones and drops some. The sample has about 200,000 clones; approximately 85% are singletons. Material: peripheral blood. These receptors were obtained from a man aged 55-75 years with acute or convalescent COVID-19.

The chain combines TRBV19 with TRBJ2-1, with D tentatively TRBD1 (6 bases). Germline loops: CDR1 LNHDA, CDR2 SQIVND (reference sequence). CDR3 length: 14 amino acids. CDR3 sequence (DNA): TGTGCTACACGTCAGGGGCCCTCCTACAATGAGCAGTTCTTC. Its protein is CATRQGPSYNEQFF. Full variable domain (remainder filled in from reference TRBV19 and TRBJ2-1): DGGITQSPKYLFRKEGQNVTLSCEQNLNHDAMYWYRQDPGQGLRLIYYSQIVNDFQKGDIAEGYSVSREKKESFPLTVTSAQKNPTAFYLCATRQGPSYNEQFFGPGTRLTVL.

The rearrangement joins TRBV3-1 (or the pseudogene TRBV3-2) to TRBJ1-2, with 7 positions matching TRBD1. The germline V gene has CDR1 LGHDT and CDR2 YNNKEL (reference sequence). V lost 1 base to trimming and J lost 1 base; unmatched junction nucleotides: 15. The CDR3 spans 19 residues. CDR3 loop: CASSQVAVLTQGNNYGYTF. The CDR3 nucleotides are TGTGCCAGCAGCCAAGTGGCTGTCCTTACACAGGGGAATAACTATGGCTACACCTTC.

The CDR3 spells CSASERTSGTHEQYF. CDR3 nucleotides: TGCAGTGCTAGTGAAAGGACTAGCGGGACTCACGAGCAGTACTTC. This chain connects TRBV20-1 to TRBJ2-7; 12 bases are a match to TRBD2. Per germline, CDR1 DFQATT and CDR2 SNEGSKA (reference sequence). Trimming took 3 bases from V and 5 from J; bases not matched to a gene: 8. The CDR3 is 15 residues long.

The chain employs TRBV7-9 and TRBJ1-2; D is ambiguous. Per germline, CDR1 SEHNR and CDR2 FQNEAQ (reference sequence). This CDR3 spans 13 amino acids. V was trimmed by 3 bases and J by 8 bases, leaving 13 bases between them. The CDR3 region is CASSLSGFEGYTF. The CDR3 DNA is TGTGCCAGCAGCTTGTCCGGGTTTGAGGGCTACACCTTC.

This chain links TRBV7-2 with TRBJ1-1; D ambiguous. CDR3 length: 13 amino acids. Between the trimmed V and J ends, which lost 1 base and 11 bases, there was a span of 14 bases. Germline V gene data show CDR1 as SGHTA and CDR2 as FQGNSA. This CDR3 is CASSLESRGGAFF. As DNA, the CDR3 is TGTGCCAGCAGCTTAGAGAGCCGGGGTGGGGCTTTCTTT. Full variable domain (missing parts from reference TRBV7-2 and TRBJ1-1): GAGVSQSPSNKVTEKGKDVELRCDPISGHTALYWYRQSLGQGLEFLIYFQGNSAPDKSGLPSDRFSAERTGGSVSTLTIQRTQQEDSAVYLCASSLESRGGAFFGQGTRLTVV.